This passage covers 19 T cell receptor beta chains from one sample sequenced in a study of T-cell reconstitution after alpha-beta-depleted transplantation in children (dated by TCRdb to 2016 to 2017). The receptor library was made with PCR. Reads for this sample came from an Illumina HiSeq 2500. TCR library preparation used molecular barcoding, with unique molecular identifiers applied to normalize quantification of the TCRbeta repertoire. The public sequencing data were trimmed at Q25 with fastp and processed into clonotypes with MiXCR by TCRdb, which kept only in-frame beta chains. CDR3 protein duplicates are merged, each entry listing the most common genes and DNA. This sample is represented by some 500,000 distinct CDR3 sequences; approximately 20% of them were singletons. The ten largest clones capture approximately 3% of the sample. The sample in question was PBMCs from the stem cell graft donor, obtained from the stem cell graft. These TCRs come from a human donor who donated a stem cell graft to a child with acute lymphoblastic leukemia.

The chain employs TRBV6-1 and TRBJ2-2, with TRBD2 matching over 9 bases. The CDR3 contains 14 residues. V shed 6 bases and J 3 bases; nucleotides not matched to a gene: 2. Looked up from germline, CDR1 is MNHNS and CDR2 is SASEGT. In DNA form, the CDR3 reads TGTGCCAGCAGAATAGCGGGAGACACCGGGGAGCTGTTTTTT. Translation: CASRIAGDTGELFF.

This clonotype showed up just a few times. The CDR3 nucleotides are TGTGCCAGCAGGGGTACGGGTGGCACCGGGGAGCTGTTTTTT. This codes for CASRGTGGTGELFF. The rearrangement uses TRBV12-3 or TRBV12-4 and TRBJ2-2; unclear D gene. Trimming removed 6 bases from V and 4 bases from J, with 12 bases in between. The CDR3 extends over 14 amino acids.

This clonotype came up a few times. The chain recombines TRBV7-6 with TRBJ2-7; perhaps TRBD2 as D (5 bases). Trimming removed 0 bases at V and 3 bases at J, with 12 bases between. The CDR3 contains 15 residues. CDR1 is SGHVS, CDR2 FNYEAQ, per germline. CDR3 residues: CASSLAPGIGYEQYF. The CDR3 bases are TGTGCCAGCAGCTTAGCGCCCGGGATAGGCTACGAGCAGTACTTC.

The chain recombines TRBV5-1 with TRBJ2-7; D tentatively fits TRBD1 or TRBD2 (5 bases each). Trimming stripped 5 bases from V and 1 base from J, with 10 bases between. This CDR3 region has 13 residues. Germline assignment: CDR1 SGHRS and CDR2 YFSETQ. Written as DNA, the CDR3 is TGCGCCAGCAGAGGGGACGGATCCTACGAGCAGTACTTC. This sequence encodes CASRGDGSYEQYF. Supplemented by reference TRBV5-1 and TRBJ2-7, the full variable domain reads KAGVTQTPRYLIKTRGQQVTLSCSPISGHRSVSWYQQTPGQGLQFLFEYFSETQRNKGNFPGRFSGRQFSNSRSEMNVSTLELGDSALYLCASRGDGSYEQYFGPGTRLTVT.

The V call is TRBV5-1, the J call TRBJ2-7; D possibly matches TRBD1 or TRBD2 (6 bases each). V lost 4 bases and J lost 2, with 19 bases in between. Germline V gene data show CDR1 as SGHRS and CDR2 as YFSETQ. This CDR3 contains 16 residues. CDR3 DNA sequence: TGCGCCAGCAGCGGTGCTTTTTCTAGGGGGGCCTACGAGCAGTACTTC. Translating it yields CASSGAFSRGAYEQYF. The complete variable domain, with remaining parts taken from reference TRBV5-1 and TRBJ2-7, reads KAGVTQTPRYLIKTRGQQVTLSCSPISGHRSVSWYQQTPGQGLQFLFEYFSETQRNKGNFPGRFSGRQFSNSRSEMNVSTLELGDSALYLCASSGAFSRGAYEQYFGPGTRLTVT.

This clonotype was recorded a few times. The CDR3 is CASSLAQGVWNTEAFF. CDR3 nucleotides: TGCGCCAGCAGCTTGGCGCAGGGCGTTTGGAACACTGAAGCTTTCTTT. The chain has TRBV5-1 and TRBJ1-1; D is possibly TRBD1 (5 bases). Germline-derived CDR1 and CDR2 are SGHRS and YFSETQ. The CDR3 has 16 residues. The V gene lost 0 bases and the J gene lost 1 base, with 13 bases spanning the gap.

The genes are TRBV4-1 and TRBJ1-5, with unresolved D. CDR3 length equals 16 residues. Germline CDR1 is MGHRA and CDR2 is YSYEKL. V dropped 0 bases and J dropped 6 bases, with 15 bases sitting between them. CDR3 loop: CASSQDLAGGVQPQHF. DNA for the CDR3: TGCGCCAGCAGCCAAGATCTGGCGGGCGGGGTTCAGCCCCAGCATTTT.

Many counts were recorded for this clonotype. The chain carries TRBV27 and TRBJ2-7; TRBD2 might be the D (6 bases). Germline V gene lookup returns CDR1 MNHEY and CDR2 SMNVEV (reference sequence). This CDR3 spans 15 amino acids. V was pared by 3 bases and J by 1 base, with 13 bases between. The CDR3 region has the DNA TGTGCCAGCAGTTTGGCGGGACGGGGGTCCTACGAGCAGTACTTC. It is translated as CASSLAGRGSYEQYF.

The CDR3 spells CSVRWVEGYTF. For the CDR3, the DNA is TGCAGCGTGAGATGGGTGGAGGGCTACACCTTC. This sequence joins TRBV29-1 and TRBJ1-2, with D unresolved. The CDR3 is 11 amino acids. Per the germline V gene, CDR1 is SQVTM and CDR2 is ANQGSEA. Between the trimmed V and J ends, which lost 6 bases and 8 bases, there was a span of 13 bases.

J is TRBJ2-2 and V is TRBV4-1; the D gene is possibly TRBD1 (5 bases). The CDR3 covers 11 residues. The germline V gene encodes CDR1 MGHRA and CDR2 YSYEKL. Trimming stripped 8 bases from V and 4 bases from J, with 5 bases between. CDR3 bases: TGCGCCAGCGGGGCCACCGGGGAGCTGTTTTTT. It encodes CASGATGELFF.

This clonotype showed up just a few times. This chain's CDR3 is CASSQDLDSGYTDTQYF. The CDR3 DNA reads TGCGCCAGCAGCCAAGATCTGGATAGCGGATACACAGATACGCAGTATTTT. The chain is built from TRBV4-1 and TRBJ2-3; D is possibly TRBD2 (6 bases). V lost 0 bases and J 2 bases, leaving 15 bases between the germline ends. This CDR3 has 17 amino acids. Germline values: CDR1 MGHRA, CDR2 YSYEKL.

V and J are TRBV6-5 and TRBJ1-5, with a weak D call TRBD1 (5 bases). The CDR3 covers 14 residues. V lost 2 bases and J lost 3, with 8 bases in between. The V gene's germline CDR1 is MNHEY and CDR2 SVGAGI. CDR3 in amino acids: CASSYGATNQPQHF. CDR3 in DNA: TGTGCCAGCAGTTACGGGGCCACCAATCAGCCCCAGCATTTT.

J is TRBJ2-7 and V is TRBV20-1; the match to TRBD1 covers 9 bases. CDR3 length: 13 residues. CDR1 DFQATT and CDR2 SNEGSKA come from the germline V gene (reference sequence). Trimming cost V 6 bases and J 4 bases; bases outside gene matches: 7. The CDR3 sequence is CSAVTGGPYEQYF. As DNA, the CDR3 is TGCAGTGCCGTAACAGGGGGCCCTTACGAGCAGTACTTC.

This rearrangement joins TRBV15 to TRBJ1-1, with D hard to call. The CDR3 runs 14 residues. Germline values: CDR1 LNHNV, CDR2 YYDKDF (reference sequence). V was trimmed by 0 bases and J by 4 bases, leaving 9 bases between them. This CDR3 is CATSREVTVTEAFF. The CDR3 region has the DNA TGTGCCACCAGCAGAGAGGTTACAGTCACTGAAGCTTTCTTT.

The V call is TRBV20-1, the J call TRBJ2-5, with D possibly matching TRBD2 (6 bases). Germline V gives CDR1 DFQATT, CDR2 SNEGSKA (reference sequence). The CDR3 covers 14 residues. With 2 bases removed from V and 3 bases from J, the gap between germline ends came to 13 bases. The CDR3, as DNA: TGCAGTGCTAGATCGTTCGGGAGAAAAGAGACCCAGTACTTC. Protein sequence: CSARSFGRKETQYF.

The sample holds a few counts of this clonotype. V is TRBV15 and J is TRBJ1-2; D call uncertain. V dropped 2 bases and J dropped 0 bases, with 13 bases sitting between them. The CDR3 has 16 residues. The V gene's germline CDR1 is LNHNV and CDR2 YYDKDF (reference sequence). In nucleotides, the CDR3 is TGTGCCACCAGCAGATTCCCCAGCGAAGCTAACTATGGCTACACCTTC. It translates to CATSRFPSEANYGYTF.

This clonotype was picked up a small number of times. J is TRBJ2-6 and V is TRBV12-3 or TRBV12-4, with D unresolved. Trimming took 3 bases from V and 0 from J, leaving 12 bases between them. CDR3 size: 17 residues. The CDR3 DNA follows: TGTGCCAGCAGTTTGAGTGAGGCCAGCTCTGGGGCCAACGTCCTGACTTTC. It is translated as CASSLSEASSGANVLTF.

This clonotype turned up a few times. The J gene is TRBJ1-1, the V gene TRBV13; D is ambiguous. V lost 6 bases to trimming and J lost 2 bases, with 22 bases between them. The CDR3 has 17 amino acids. CDR1 is PRHDT and CDR2 is FYEKMQ in the germline V gene (reference sequence). CDR3 nucleotide sequence: TGTGCCAGCAGTCTATGGGATTCGACATTCTTCAACACTGAAGCTTTCTTT. Its translation: CASSLWDSTFFNTEAFF.

The chain combines TRBV2 with TRBJ1-1; 8 bases map to TRBD1. The CDR3 is made up of 14 amino acids. Germline CDR1 and CDR2: SNHLY and FYNNEI. J gave up 1 base and V 9 bases, and 7 bases lay outside the gene matches. In DNA, the CDR3 is TGTGCCAGGACGGGGACAGGATCGAACACTGAAGCTTTCTTT. This codes for CARTGTGSNTEAFF. The variable domain in full, completed from reference TRBV2 and TRBJ1-1, reads EPEVTQTPSHQVTQMGQEVILRCVPISNHLYFYWYRQILGQKVEFLVSFYNNEISEKSEIFDDQFSVERPDGSNFTLKIRSTKLEDSAMYFCARTGTGSNTEAFFGQGTRLTVV.